These T cell receptor beta chains were read from a single sample in a study of T cell responses to AZD1222 COVID-19 vaccine. The assay was immunoSEQ multiplex PCR, and TCRdb's table has in-frame clones only and misses some. Among some 120,000 clones, 91% were seen once, and the ten largest hold over 2.5%. Sequences were derived from peripheral blood, sampled on day 0 of AZD1222 vaccination. The receptors shown here come from an adult in good health. The CDR3 runs from the conserved cysteine through the conserved F or W. The order of the fields is CDR3 protein, CDR3 DNA, D gene, V gene, clone size, J gene. A D gene is named only where the DNA matches it firmly. A row's size may be missing; if present it is once, few, many or a size class.

CASSFVGNNQPQHF	TGTGCCAGCAGCTTCGTGGGGAACAATCAGCCCCAGCATTTT	.	TRBV7-2	.	TRBJ1-5
CASSFNRGRVYNEQFF	TGTGCCAGCAGTTTCAACCGCGGGAGAGTTTACAATGAGCAGTTCTTC	TRBD2	TRBV27	.	TRBJ2-1
CASSQEPQGGYGYTF	TGTGCCAGCAGCCAGGAGCCCCAGGGGGGCTATGGCTACACCTTC	TRBD1	TRBV5-5	.	TRBJ1-2
CASSEVSGGTGNTIYF	TGTGCCAGCAGTGAAGTCAGCGGAGGGACTGGAAACACCATATATTTT	.	TRBV2	.	TRBJ1-3
CASSAGGAVYEQYF	TGTGCCAGCAGCGCAGGGGGCGCAGTCTACGAGCAGTACTTC	TRBD1	TRBV9	.	TRBJ2-7
CAISWVGLSGNTIYF	TGTGCCATCAGTTGGGTGGGACTCTCTGGAAACACCATATATTTT	.	TRBV10-3	.	TRBJ1-3
CASSPMAGSGNTIYF	TGTGCCAGCAGCCCAATGGCCGGCTCTGGAAACACCATATATTTT	.	TRBV7-8	.	TRBJ1-3
CASSLPEYEQYF	TGTGCCAGCAGCTTACCGGAGTACGAGCAGTACTTC	.	TRBV7-9	many	TRBJ2-7
CASSLASGFYEQYF	TGTGCCAGCAGCTTAGCCAGCGGATTCTACGAGCAGTACTTC	.	TRBV7-2	.	TRBJ2-7
CASSTGEYGYTF	TGTGCCAGCAGCACAGGGGAATATGGCTACACCTTC	TRBD1	TRBV6-5	.	TRBJ1-2
CASSQDQKGRETQYF	TGTGCCAGCAGCCAAGATCAGAAGGGCAGGGAGACCCAGTACTTC	.	TRBV14	.	TRBJ2-5
CASSFGGIDTEAFF	TGCGCCAGCAGCTTCGGGGGTATCGACACTGAAGCTTTCTTT	.	TRBV5-1	.	TRBJ1-1
CASTPRGVGEAFF	TGCGCCAGCACACCGCGGGGTGTGGGTGAAGCTTTCTTT	.	TRBV5-1	.	TRBJ1-1
CASSGAVSYEQYF	TGTGCCAGCAGTGGGGCCGTAAGCTACGAGCAGTACTTC	.	TRBV25-1	.	TRBJ2-7
CASSLPGRDYGYTF	TGTGCCAGCAGCTTACCAGGGAGGGACTATGGCTACACCTTC	.	TRBV7-9	.	TRBJ1-2
CASSIAGDYEQYF	TGTGCCAGCAGTATAGCGGGGGACTACGAGCAGTACTTC	TRBD2	TRBV6-5	.	TRBJ2-7
CASSLDPTGDEQYF	TGCGCCAGCAGCTTAGACCCGACAGGGGACGAGCAGTACTTC	TRBD1	TRBV5-1	.	TRBJ2-7
CASSFTGGTEAFF	TGTGCCAGCAGCTTTACGGGGGGTACTGAAGCTTTCTTT	.	TRBV7-3	.	TRBJ1-1
CASSQWGGPTHEQYF	TGTGCCAGCAGCCAGTGGGGGGGGCCCACCCACGAGCAGTACTTC	.	TRBV14	once	TRBJ2-7
CASRGTGNQPQHF	TGTGCCAGTCGAGGAACGGGCAATCAGCCCCAGCATTTT	.	TRBV19	.	TRBJ1-5
CASSISTGSGEQFF	TGTGCCAGTAGTATAAGTACAGGGTCGGGTGAGCAGTTCTTC	.	TRBV19	.	TRBJ2-1
CSVEWDFHNEQFF	TGCAGCGTTGAATGGGACTTCCACAATGAGCAGTTCTTC	.	TRBV29-1	.	TRBJ2-1
CAWSLFEGTEAFF	TGTGCCTGGAGTCTCTTCGAGGGGACTGAAGCTTTCTTT	.	TRBV30	.	TRBJ1-1
CASSYGLNAGELFF	TGTGCCAGCAGTTACGGCCTTAACGCCGGGGAGCTGTTTTTT	.	TRBV6-5	.	TRBJ2-2
CASSLELGLTQYF	TGTGCCAGCAGTTTAGAACTGGGACTGACCCAGTACTTC	.	TRBV12-3/TRBV12-4	.	TRBJ2-5
CASRVGNSYEQYF	TGTGCCAGCAGGGTAGGCAACTCCTACGAGCAGTACTTC	.	TRBV6-5	few	TRBJ2-7
CASWSSYNEQFF	TGTGCCAGCTGGAGCTCCTACAATGAGCAGTTCTTC	.	TRBV3-1/TRBV3-2	.	TRBJ2-1
CASGRAASYNEQFF	TGTGCCAGTGGAAGAGCGGCATCCTACAATGAGCAGTTCTTC	.	TRBV6-5	.	TRBJ2-1
CASGRDTSTAGELFF	TGTGCCAGCGGTCGGGACACCTCTACGGCCGGGGAGCTGTTTTTT	.	TRBV4-2	.	TRBJ2-2
CASANRGSGANVLTF	TGTGCCAGCGCTAACAGGGGCTCTGGGGCCAACGTCCTGACTTTC	TRBD1	TRBV5-8	.	TRBJ2-6
CASSPYPGPSSNQPQHF	TGTGCCAGCTCACCTTATCCGGGACCCTCTTCCAATCAGCCCCAGCATTTT	.	TRBV18	.	TRBJ1-5
CASSPTPQGVYGYTF	TGTGCCAGCAGCCCCACTCCGCAGGGCGTCTATGGCTACACCTTC	.	TRBV3-1/TRBV3-2	.	TRBJ1-2
CAWRAGFNQPQHF	TGTGCCTGGAGAGCAGGTTTCAATCAGCCCCAGCATTTT	.	TRBV30	.	TRBJ1-5
CASMVYSGNTIYF	TGTGCCAGTATGGTTTACTCTGGAAACACCATATATTTT	.	TRBV19	.	TRBJ1-3
CASSIRVVGYGYTF	TGTGCCAGTAGTATACGGGTTGTTGGATATGGCTACACCTTC	.	TRBV19	.	TRBJ1-2
CASDAAGRGGNTEAFF	TGTGCCAGCGACGCAGCCGGGAGAGGGGGGAACACTGAAGCTTTCTTT	.	TRBV5-3	.	TRBJ1-1
CATSRDPTGGSNTGELFF	TGTGCCACCAGCAGAGACCCCACAGGGGGCTCGAACACCGGGGAGCTGTTTTTT	TRBD1	TRBV15	.	TRBJ2-2
CASSLGYRETQYF	TGTGCCAGCAGCTTAGGCTATCGAGAGACCCAGTACTTC	.	TRBV7-2	.	TRBJ2-5
CASSQDQGGQPQHF	TGCGCCAGCAGCCAAGATCAGGGTGGGCAGCCCCAGCATTTT	.	TRBV4-3	once	TRBJ1-5
CASSLLGGEQFF	TGTGCCAGCAGCTTACTAGGGGGTGAGCAGTTCTTC	.	TRBV5-8	.	TRBJ2-1
CASSQVAATYEQYF	TGCGCCAGCAGCCAAGTCGCAGCAACCTACGAGCAGTACTTC	.	TRBV4-1	.	TRBJ2-7
CATSGGAFPPIQYF	TGTGCCACCAGCGGTGGGGCCTTCCCTCCCATTCAGTACTTC	.	TRBV15	.	TRBJ2-4
CAISVPGLAGAEQYF	TGTGCCATCAGTGTACCGGGACTAGCGGGAGCTGAGCAGTACTTC	TRBD2	TRBV10-3	.	TRBJ2-7
CASRYSQSNQPQHF	TGTGCCAGCAGGTACTCGCAAAGCAATCAGCCCCAGCATTTT	.	TRBV2	few	TRBJ1-5
CASSGGNTGELFF	TGTGCCAGCAGTGGGGGGAACACCGGGGAGCTGTTTTTT	.	TRBV5-4	.	TRBJ2-2
CASSSPGQNYGYTF	TGTGCCAGCAGTTCCCCGGGACAGAACTATGGCTACACCTTC	TRBD1	TRBV2	.	TRBJ1-2